The next 27 T cell receptor beta chains were all read from a single sample in a study of T cell repertoires in cytomegalovirus infection. In TCRdb, the reads were re-called with MiXCR into one record per CDR3 protein. The profile shows some 450,000 distinct CDR3 sequences, 25% to 40% of them singletons. Material for sequencing was PBMCs. Receptors were obtained from a human donor in good health (CMV status not recorded). Some clones in this sample may be carry-over from other donors' samples.

The table lists this clonotype with a few counts. The chain couples TRBV12-3 or TRBV12-4 to TRBJ2-1, with D possibly being TRBD1 or TRBD2 (5 bases each). This CDR3 has 14 amino acids. V lost 0 bases and J 8 bases, leaving 11 bases between the germline ends. The CDR3 DNA reads as TGTGCCAGCAGTTTAGCAAAGGGGAGCGATGAGCAGTTCTTC. The encoded protein is CASSLAKGSDEQFF.

In its sample, this clonotype was seen a few times. V and J are TRBV20-1 and TRBJ2-5; the D is unclear. V gave up 3 bases and J gave up 2 bases, with 10 bases separating them. This CDR3 has 13 residues. CDR1 DFQATT and CDR2 SNEGSKA come from the germline V gene (reference sequence). The CDR3 loop is CSASVAVQETQYF. The CDR3 DNA follows: TGCAGTGCTAGCGTGGCTGTTCAAGAGACCCAGTACTTC.

The sample holds one count of this clonotype. An end of the junction does not agree with germline; a read error may underlie this. The CDR3 DNA reads TGTGCCAGCAGCTTATGGGAGGCCCCGGACGGGGAGATGTTTTTT. Its protein is CASSLWEAPDGEMFF. V and J are TRBV7-3 and TRBJ2-2, with a possible D match to TRBD2 (6 bases). The germline gives CDR1 SGHTA, CDR2 FQGTGA. This CDR3 spans 15 amino acids. The full variable domain, with the rest looked up from reference TRBV7-3 and TRBJ2-2, is GAGVSQTPSNKVTEKGKYVELRCDPISGHTALYWYRQSLGQGPEFLIYFQGTGAADDSGLPNDRFFAVRPEGSVSTLKIQRTERGDSAVYLCASSLWEAPDGEMFFGEGSRLTVL.

In the case of this clonotype: The junction differs from germline at one of its ends, possibly a read error. The V gene is TRBV6-1, the J gene TRBJ2-2, with D maybe TRBD2 (7 bases). CDR3 length: 15 residues. Germline CDR1 MNHNS, CDR2 SASEGT. The CDR3 here is CASSEATGGPGALFF. CDR3 sequence (DNA): TGTGCCAGCAGTGAAGCTACGGGGGGCCCCGGGGCGCTGTTTTTT.

This clonotype has a handful of counts. The chain links TRBV19 to TRBJ2-3, with TRBD1 identical over 9 bases. The CDR3 has 15 amino acids. V lost 6 bases and J lost 4; bases outside the gene matches: 8. Germline V gene data show CDR1 as LNHDA and CDR2 as SQIVND (reference sequence). DNA of the CDR3: TGTGCCAGTAGCTCACCGGGACAGGGTGCAGATACGCAGTATTTT. Amino acids: CASSSPGQGADTQYF. Combining the CDR3 with reference TRBV19 and TRBJ2-3 gives the whole variable domain DGGITQSPKYLFRKEGQNVTLSCEQNLNHDAMYWYRQDPGQGLRLIYYSQIVNDFQKGDIAEGYSVSREKKESFPLTVTSAQKNPTAFYLCASSSPGQGADTQYFGPGTRLTVL.

The chain combines TRBV6-2 or TRBV6-3 with TRBJ2-1; TRBD1 is a possible D gene (6 bases). The CDR3 consists of 15 residues. Per the germline V gene, CDR1 is MNHEY and CDR2 is SVGEGT. V was clipped by 2 bases and J by 2 bases, with 10 bases between them. The CDR3 loop reads CASSYRDMTYNEQFF. Written as DNA, the CDR3 is TGTGCCAGCAGTTACCGGGACATGACCTACAATGAGCAGTTCTTC.

With respect to this clonotype: At one boundary the junction diverges from the germline segment, which might be a read error. The J gene is TRBJ2-4, the V gene TRBV11-2, with D possibly TRBD1 on 5 matching bases. There are 14 residues in the CDR3. Germline V gives CDR1 SGHAT, CDR2 FQNNGV. The CDR3 bases are TGTTCCAGCAGCTTAGGTGTGCAGGGCGACATTCAGTACTTC. Its protein is CSSSLGVQGDIQYF.

This chain links TRBV12-3 or TRBV12-4 with TRBJ2-7; 8 bases map to TRBD1. There are 15 residues in the CDR3. The V gene end was trimmed by 5 bases and the J gene end by 5 bases; junction bases not matched to a gene: 11. The CDR3 sequence: CASSQADRVLDEQYF. CDR3 nucleotide sequence: TGTGCCAGCAGTCAAGCGGACAGGGTTTTGGACGAGCAGTACTTC.

The CDR3 region is CSGRQGLNTEAFF. The CDR3 DNA reads as TGCAGCGGTCGACAGGGCCTAAACACTGAAGCTTTCTTT. The V call is TRBV29-1, the J call TRBJ1-1; TRBD1 matches 7 bases. The V gene end was trimmed by 7 bases and the J gene end by 2 bases; junction bases not matched to a gene: 7. CDR3 length equals 13 residues. In germline, CDR1 is SQVTM, CDR2 ANQGSEA.

The chain couples TRBV10-3 to TRBJ2-3; 9 nucleotides line up with TRBD2. This CDR3 is built from 14 residues. Germline values: CDR1 ENHRY, CDR2 SYGVKD. Trimming cost V 6 bases and J 6 bases; bases outside gene matches: 7. The DNA of the CDR3 is TGTGCCATCAGGCCTCCCGGGACTAGCGATACGCAGTATTTT. It yields the protein CAIRPPGTSDTQYF.

Comments on this clonotype: In this CDR3 the conserved last residue, phenylalanine or tryptophan, is missing, so a read error is likely. The DNA is omitted, as the CDR3 cannot be located on it reliably, and the CDR3 follows TCRdb's listing. The chain combines TRBV5-1 with TRBJ2-1; the table's D call of TRBD1 was not tested on the DNA. The CDR3 length equals 15 residues, ends included. CDR1 and CDR2 from the germline V gene are SGHRS and YFSETQ. The CDR3 here is CASSLEAGGMDEQLL.

This clonotype has just a few counts. The chain has TRBV19 and TRBJ1-5, with 10 bases fitting TRBD1. This CDR3 has 15 amino acids. V lost 0 bases and J lost 6; bases outside the gene matches: 2. The germline V gene encodes CDR1 LNHDA and CDR2 SQIVND (reference sequence). The CDR3, as DNA: TGTGCCAGTAGTATAGAGGGACAGGGGAGTCAGCCCCAGCATTTT. As protein: CASSIEGQGSQPQHF.

The sample holds a few counts of this clonotype. CDR3 sequence: CASSYTSGGPYEQYF. DNA for the CDR3: TGTGCCAGCAGTTATACTAGCGGGGGACCCTACGAGCAGTACTTC. This rearrangement joins TRBV12-3 or TRBV12-4 to TRBJ2-7, with 11 nucleotides matching TRBD2. The V and J ends lost 4 bases and 2 bases, in that order; junction bases with no gene match: 4. The CDR3 spans 15 residues.

This sequence joins TRBV18 and TRBJ1-6; D might be TRBD1 (6 bases). The CDR3 is made up of 14 amino acids. CDR1 is KGHSH, CDR2 LQKENI, per germline. V lost 5 bases to trimming and J lost 7 bases, with 12 bases between them. The CDR3 DNA sequence: TGTGCCAGCTCATCCGACAGGACGAATTCACCCCTCCACTTT. Translating it yields CASSSDRTNSPLHF.

A word on this clonotype: A junction boundary mismatches the germline segment, possibly from a read error. V gene TRBV9 combines with J gene TRBJ1-1; possibly TRBD1 for D (5 bases). Germline V gives CDR1 SGDLS, CDR2 YYNGEE. The CDR3 is made up of 15 amino acids. The CDR3 nucleotides read TGTGCCAGCAGCTCGTCCGGGACCGCGAACACTGAAGCTTTATTT. This gives the protein CASSSSGTANTEALF.

The genes are TRBV20-1 and TRBJ1-1; D remains ambiguous. CDR3 size: 13 residues. V shed 1 base and J shed 1 base, with 7 bases lying between them. From germline, CDR1 is DFQATT and CDR2 SNEGSKA (reference sequence). The CDR3 DNA is TGCAGTGCTAGAGTTGGGTCGAACACTGAAGCTTTCTTT. It codes for CSARVGSNTEAFF.

In its sample, this clonotype was seen a few times. This sequence joins TRBV12-3 or TRBV12-4 and TRBJ1-1, with 7 bases matching TRBD1. The CDR3 extends over 14 amino acids. V was pared by 6 bases and J by 3 bases, with 7 bases of the junction left unmatched. DNA of the CDR3: TGTGCCAGCAGAGAGACAGGGAGGTACACTGAAGCTTTCTTT. Its translation: CASRETGRYTEAFF.

This clonotype was recorded a few times. This rearrangement joins TRBV2 to TRBJ1-1; D gene uncertain. Per the germline V gene, CDR1 is SNHLY and CDR2 is FYNNEI. The CDR3 contains 13 residues. The germline V and J ends were trimmed by 7 bases and 1 base, with 10 bases remaining between them. The CDR3 sequence is CASTPDGNTEAFF. CDR3 bases: TGTGCCAGCACCCCGGACGGGAACACTGAAGCTTTCTTT.

This chain links TRBV20-1 with TRBJ2-3; D is perhaps TRBD2 (5 bases). Trimming took 5 bases from V and 2 from J, leaving 8 bases between them. The CDR3 is made up of 12 amino acids. Germline V gene sequence: CDR1 DFQATT, CDR2 SNEGSKA (reference sequence). The CDR3: CSAGLSTDTQYF. The CDR3 DNA reads TGCAGTGCTGGACTCTCCACAGATACGCAGTATTTT.

The CDR3 is CASSLVDWNSPLHF. DNA for the CDR3: TGTGCCAGCAGCTTAGTCGATTGGAATTCACCCCTCCACTTT. The chain recombines TRBV7-9 with TRBJ1-6, with no clear D. The CDR3 is 14 amino acids. V was cut by 1 base and J by 7 bases, with 8 bases left in between. The V gene's germline CDR1 is SEHNR and CDR2 FQNEAQ (reference sequence).

The chain couples TRBV12-3 or TRBV12-4 to TRBJ2-7; 7 nucleotides match TRBD1. This CDR3 region has 14 residues. With V trimmed by 3 bases and J by 2 bases, 4 bases remained unmatched. The CDR3 region has the DNA TGTGCCAGCAGTTTCGAGGGGACAGCCTACGAGCAGTACTTC. Amino acids: CASSFEGTAYEQYF.

As regards this clonotype: A read error may be the cause here, since a much bigger clone is one base away. The rearrangement joins TRBV20-1 to TRBJ1-4; the D is unclear. This CDR3 is 14 amino acids long. Germline-derived CDR1 and CDR2 are DFQATT and SNEGSKA (reference sequence). The CDR3 sequence: CSTRDRRADEKLFF. DNA of the CDR3: TGCAGTACTAGAGATAGGAGGGCGGATGAAAAACTGTTTTTT.

Concerning this clonotype itself: Being one base from a much bigger clone, this may be a read error. The gene calls are TRBV12-3 or TRBV12-4 and TRBJ1-3; D ambiguous. The CDR3 runs to 14 residues. The CDR3 loop reads CASGFMVSGNTIYF. CDR3 in DNA: TGTGCCAGCGGTTTCATGGTCTCTGGAAACACCATATATTTT.

CDR3 DNA: TGTGCCAGCAGCTCCCAGGTGGCGGGGGCTTGGACTGAAGCTTTCTTT. Translating gives CASSSQVAGAWTEAFF. The gene calls are TRBV7-9 and TRBJ1-1, with a weak D call TRBD1 (6 bases). Trimming took off 4 bases at V and 5 bases at J, with 20 bases between the two ends. The CDR3 covers 16 residues. Germline lookup yields CDR1 SEHNR and CDR2 FQNEAQ (reference sequence).

This clonotype turned up a few times. The J gene is TRBJ1-2, the V gene TRBV27, with D uncertain. Trimming shortened V by 6 bases and J by 3 bases, and 2 bases separated the two germline ends. The CDR3 totals 10 residues. Germline CDR1 is MNHEY and CDR2 is SMNVEV (reference sequence). The CDR3 loop reads CASSDYGYTF. CDR3 coding DNA: TGTGCCAGCAGCGACTATGGCTACACCTTC.

This chain joins TRBV7-2 and TRBJ2-1; 8 bases align to TRBD2. The V gene's germline CDR1 is SGHTA and CDR2 FQGNSA. This CDR3 region has 17 residues. With V trimmed by 1 base and J by 2 bases, 7 bases remained unmatched. The CDR3 is CASSLVVGGGTYNEQFF. The CDR3 coding sequence is TGTGCCAGCAGCTTAGTAGTTGGCGGGGGGACCTACAATGAGCAGTTCTTC. Variable domain in full (rest from reference TRBV7-2 and TRBJ2-1): GAGVSQSPSNKVTEKGKDVELRCDPISGHTALYWYRQSLGQGLEFLIYFQGNSAPDKSGLPSDRFSAERTGGSVSTLTIQRTQQEDSAVYLCASSLVVGGGTYNEQFFGPGTRLTVL.

This clonotype showed up many times. This chain links TRBV7-2 with TRBJ1-6; the D is unclear. The germline CDR1 and CDR2 sequences are SGHTA and FQGNSA. The CDR3 covers 16 residues. The V end was cut by 3 bases, the J end by 0 bases, with 9 bases between. In DNA, the CDR3 is TGTGCCAGCAGCTTTTGGCCGAGCTCCTATAATTCACCCCTCCACTTT. Translating it yields CASSFWPSSYNSPLHF.